These 15 T cell receptor beta chains were all obtained from the same sample, sequenced in a study of control samples from healthy donors and cancer patients. TCRdb's table, derived via immunoSEQ multiplex PCR, lists solely in-frame clones and lacks some. The sample lists some 45,000 clones, 70% to 90% occurring once. Specimen: blood. These receptors all come from a man in his fifties or sixties in good health.

The rearrangement uses TRBV6-2 or TRBV6-3 and TRBJ1-1; D is undetermined. V lost 3 bases, J lost 0 bases, and 8 bases lay in between. The germline V gene has CDR1 MNHEY and CDR2 SVGEGT. This CDR3 region has 14 residues. The CDR3 DNA reads TGTGCCAGCAGTTATAGCCAGGTGAACACTGAAGCTTTCTTT. It translates to CASSYSQVNTEAFF.

The chain recombines TRBV27 with TRBJ1-3; no clear D. CDR3 length: 15 amino acids. Germline V gene sequence: CDR1 MNHEY, CDR2 SMNVEV (reference sequence). Trimming left V 5 bases short and J 0 bases short, with 11 bases between. The CDR3 DNA reads TGTGCCAGCAGTCCCGCCCAGAGCTCTGGAAACACCATATATTTT. Translating gives CASSPAQSSGNTIYF.

This rearrangement joins TRBV5-8 to TRBJ2-1; D is possibly TRBD1 (6 bases). V lost 3 bases, J lost 8 bases, and 21 bases lay in between. CDR3 length: 16 residues. The germline V gene encodes CDR1 SGHTS and CDR2 YDEGEE. Here the CDR3 reads CASSWNRVNFRDEQFF. CDR3 nucleotide sequence: TGTGCCAGCAGCTGGAACAGGGTAAATTTCCGGGATGAGCAGTTCTTC.

Here the CDR3 reads CASSFQGMGYTEAFF. CDR3 in DNA: TGTGCCAGCAGCTTCCAGGGAATGGGGTACACTGAAGCTTTCTTT. The chain carries TRBV5-5 and TRBJ1-1, with D perhaps matching TRBD1 (5 bases). The CDR3 is 15 residues long. Trimming took 2 bases from V and 3 from J, leaving 14 bases between them. Germline V gene data show CDR1 as SGHKS and CDR2 as YYEKEE (reference sequence).

This chain joins TRBV27 and TRBJ1-5, with D possibly matching TRBD1 (5 bases). The CDR3 loop spans 17 amino acids. CDR1 and CDR2 from the germline V gene are MNHEY and SMNVEV (reference sequence). V was cut by 5 bases and J by 0 bases, with 17 bases left in between. The CDR3 DNA is TGTGCCAGCAGTCCGTCCTACAGGTCTCTTAGCAATCAGCCCCAGCATTTT. Amino acid sequence: CASSPSYRSLSNQPQHF.

The rearrangement links TRBV5-6 to TRBJ2-4, with TRBD2 identical over 14 bases. The CDR3 has 19 residues. Germline assignment: CDR1 SGHDT and CDR2 YYEEEE. The trim removed 6 bases at V and 1 base at J, leaving 12 bases unmatched. CDR3 bases: TGTGCCAGCATCCACAGGACTAGCGGGGGGCCCCGGGCCAAAAACATTCAGTACTTC. It codes for CASIHRTSGGPRAKNIQYF. Supplemented by reference TRBV5-6 and TRBJ2-4, the full variable domain reads DAGVTQSPTHLIKTRGQQVTLRCSPKSGHDTVSWYQQALGQGPQFIFQYYEEEERQRGNFPDRFSGHQFPNYSSELNVNALLLGDSALYLCASIHRTSGGPRAKNIQYFGAGTRLSVL.

This chain connects TRBV3-1 (or the pseudogene TRBV3-2) to TRBJ1-4; weak D call: TRBD1 (5 bases). Germline assignment: CDR1 LGHDT and CDR2 YNNKEL (reference sequence). The V end was cut by 2 bases, the J end by 8 bases, with 21 bases between. The CDR3 runs to 17 residues. This chain's CDR3 is CASSQPGSRGSREKLFF. CDR3 nucleotide sequence: TGTGCCAGCAGCCAACCAGGAAGTCGGGGGAGCAGGGAAAAACTGTTTTTT.

Written as DNA, the CDR3 is TGTGCCAGCAGCCGCCCTGGCCCTTTGGACAGTTCCTACACCTTC. As protein: CASSRPGPLDSSYTF. The gene calls are TRBV6-5 and TRBJ1-2; D may be TRBD1 (6 bases). The CDR3 has 15 residues. Germline V gene sequence: CDR1 MNHEY, CDR2 SVGAGI. V gave up 6 bases and J gave up 10 bases, with 24 bases separating them.

The rearrangement uses TRBV2 and TRBJ2-1; 7 bases match TRBD2. The germline V gene has CDR1 SNHLY and CDR2 FYNNEI. Trimming took 4 bases from V and 14 from J; bases not matched to a gene: 8. The length of the CDR3 is 12 residues. This CDR3 reads CASSAFRGEKFF. CDR3 bases: TGTGCCAGCAGTGCATTTCGGGGGGAAAAGTTCTTC.

This clone was seen a few times. V gene TRBV29-1 combines with J gene TRBJ1-2, with TRBD1 matching over 9 bases. This CDR3 comprises 14 residues. The ends lost 5 bases at V and 4 bases at J; junction bases unmatched: 8. Per germline, CDR1 SQVTM and CDR2 ANQGSEA. Written as DNA, the CDR3 is TGCAGCGTTCTGAAGGACAGGGGAGGCTATGGCTACACCTTC. It is translated as CSVLKDRGGYGYTF.

This chain connects TRBV7-9 to TRBJ1-2; tentatively, D is TRBD1 (6 bases). Trimming took off 5 bases at V and 3 bases at J, with 16 bases between the two ends. The CDR3 sequence is 15 residues long. Germline V gene lookup returns CDR1 SEHNR and CDR2 FQNEAQ (reference sequence). As DNA, the CDR3 is TGTGCCAGCAGCCAAGGACAGACCGCGGACTATGGCTACACCTTC. This translates into CASSQGQTADYGYTF.

This chain joins TRBV6-4 and TRBJ2-7; D possibly corresponds to TRBD1 (6 bases). Trimming stripped 0 bases from V and 3 bases from J, with 15 bases between. The CDR3 has 16 amino acids. From germline, CDR1 is MRHNA and CDR2 SNTAGT. The CDR3: CASSDSVAGQNYEQYF. For the CDR3, the DNA is TGTGCCAGCAGTGACTCCGTTGCCGGACAGAACTACGAGCAGTACTTC.

This chain uses TRBV13 with TRBJ1-5, with 7 bases matching TRBD1. With V trimmed by 6 bases and J by 7 bases, 9 bases remained unmatched. The CDR3 sequence is 14 residues long. Germline loops: CDR1 PRHDT, CDR2 FYEKMQ (reference sequence). CDR3 in DNA: TGTGCCAGCAGTCTCGCAGGGGGGCAACAGCCCCAGCATTTT. Translating gives CASSLAGGQQPQHF.

V gene TRBV7-9 combines with J gene TRBJ2-6; D is perhaps TRBD1 (7 bases). CDR1 is SEHNR and CDR2 is FQNEAQ in the germline V gene (reference sequence). The CDR3 is made up of 17 amino acids. Trimming took 4 bases from V and 8 from J, leaving 21 bases between them. CDR3 region: CASSSGGGQSRTNVLTF. The CDR3 DNA is TGTGCCAGCAGCTCAGGAGGGGGACAGTCGCGGACCAACGTCCTGACTTTC.

V and J are TRBV11-2 and TRBJ1-4, with 10 bases matching TRBD1. CDR3 length: 15 amino acids. The germline gives CDR1 SGHAT, CDR2 FQNNGV. V lost 5 bases, J lost 8 bases, and 8 bases stayed unmatched. The CDR3 DNA follows: TGTGCCAGCAGCCGGGACAGGGGTCGCCGGGAAAAACTGTTTTTT. It translates to CASSRDRGRREKLFF.